What follows are 17 T cell receptor beta chains derived from one specimen sequenced in a study of cytomegalovirus exposure and HLA in healthy donors. Sequencing was performed with immunoSEQ multiplex PCR; in TCRdb, only in-frame clones are kept and a portion is missing. The sample yields 50,000 to 65,000 clones, approximately 95% seen once. Material for sequencing was PBMCs. These receptors originate from a woman under 30 in good health and CMV-seronegative.

This rearrangement joins TRBV6-1 to TRBJ2-7; 12 bases fit TRBD2. J was trimmed by 4 bases and V by 0 bases; bases with no gene match: 4. The V gene's germline CDR1 is MNHNS and CDR2 SASEGT. The CDR3 totals 16 residues. CDR3 DNA sequence: TGTGCCAGCAGTGAAGCCCGGACTAGCGGGAAATACGAGCAGTACTTC. Translation gives CASSEARTSGKYEQYF.

Concerning this clone itself: An end of the junction differs from the germline gene, which may be a read error. The V gene is TRBV7-6, the J gene TRBJ2-1; 8 bases line up with TRBD2. The germline gives CDR1 SGHVS, CDR2 FNYEAQ. The CDR3 has 16 amino acids. The CDR3 sequence: CGSSLAGSGAHNEQFF. The DNA of the CDR3 is TGTGGCAGCAGCTTAGCGGGGTCGGGAGCCCACAATGAGCAGTTCTTC.

This chain connects TRBV15 to TRBJ2-7, with 8 bases aligning to TRBD1. The CDR3 is 14 residues long. Germline-derived CDR1 and CDR2 are LNHNV and YYDKDF (reference sequence). With V trimmed by 3 bases and J by 9 bases, 10 bases remained unmatched. This CDR3 reads CATSRDRARSGQYF. The CDR3 DNA follows: TGTGCCACCAGCAGGGACAGGGCCCGTTCGGGGCAGTACTTC.

The chain carries TRBV6-5 and TRBJ2-3, with D perhaps TRBD2 (5 bases). V shed 6 bases and J shed 4 bases, with 14 bases lying between them. This CDR3 is built from 14 residues. Germline CDR1 MNHEY, CDR2 SVGAGI. CDR3 residues: CASRTSRGPDTQYF. The CDR3 nucleotides are TGTGCCAGCAGAACTTCCCGAGGGCCAGATACGCAGTATTTT.

The genes are TRBV29-1 and TRBJ2-1; TRBD2 aligns across 10 bases. Germline CDR1 SQVTM, CDR2 ANQGSEA. V was clipped by 2 bases and J by 7 bases; unmatched bases: 8. CDR3 length equals 15 residues. The CDR3 region has the DNA TGCAGCGTTGAAAGGGGTAGCGGGAGGTTGAATGAGCAGTTCTTC. This gives the protein CSVERGSGRLNEQFF.

The chain combines TRBV4-1 with TRBJ2-1; the match to TRBD2 covers 8 bases. Germline assignment: CDR1 MGHRA and CDR2 YSYEKL. The CDR3 sequence is 16 residues long. The junction had 9 bases not matched to a gene; V was cut back by 1 base and J by 7 bases. The CDR3 loop is CASSQARHGGGNEQFF. CDR3 coding DNA: TGCGCCAGCAGCCAAGCCCGGCACGGCGGGGGGAATGAGCAGTTCTTC.

This rearrangement joins TRBV4-1 to TRBJ2-1, with D perhaps matching TRBD1 (6 bases). CDR1 MGHRA and CDR2 YSYEKL come from the germline V gene. Trimming took off 1 base at V and 5 bases at J, with 9 bases between the two ends. This CDR3 is built from 14 residues. DNA of the CDR3: TGCGCCAGCAGCCAAGGGGGGCTCCACAATGAGCAGTTCTTC. Protein sequence: CASSQGGLHNEQFF.

This clone was counted a single time. The V call is TRBV5-1, the J call TRBJ2-1, with TRBD1 as a possible D gene (6 bases). Germline assignment: CDR1 SGHRS and CDR2 YFSETQ. Trimming shortened V by 4 bases and J by 2 bases, and 16 bases separated the two germline ends. The CDR3 loop spans 16 amino acids. The CDR3 DNA is TGCGCCAGCAGCCCCAGCAGGGGTAGGACCTACAATGAGCAGTTCTTC. Protein: CASSPSRGRTYNEQFF.

The chain links TRBV30 to TRBJ2-7, with 8 positions matching TRBD2. This CDR3 region has 14 residues. Looked up from germline, CDR1 is GTSNPN and CDR2 is SVGIG (reference sequence). Unmatched junction bases numbered 6, after V lost 5 bases and J lost 0 bases. The DNA of the CDR3 is TGTGCCTGGGGGCGGGGGGTTACCTCCTACGAGCAGTACTTC. Residues: CAWGRGVTSYEQYF. Using reference TRBV30 and TRBJ2-7 for the parts outside the CDR3, the full variable domain is SQTIHQWPATLVQPVGSPLSLECTVEGTSNPNLYWYRQAAGRGLQLLFYSVGIGQISSEVPQNLSASRPQDRQFILSSKKLLLSDSGFYLCAWGRGVTSYEQYFGPGTRLTVT.

The CDR3 region is CATRVGLGTGGYEQYF. The CDR3 region has the DNA TGTGCCACCCGGGTGGGGCTGGGGACAGGTGGGTACGAGCAGTACTTC. This chain uses TRBV10-3 with TRBJ2-7, with 8 nucleotides matching TRBD1. Looked up from germline, CDR1 is ENHRY and CDR2 is SYGVKD. The trim removed 10 bases at V and 4 bases at J, leaving 18 bases unmatched. The CDR3 is made up of 16 amino acids.

V and J are TRBV5-4 and TRBJ1-1; TRBD1 might be the D (5 bases). Trimming left V 1 base short and J 4 bases short, with 11 bases between. Germline CDR1 SGHNT, CDR2 YYREEE (reference sequence). CDR3 length equals 14 residues. The CDR3 here is CASSLWGGGTEAFF. As DNA, the CDR3 is TGTGCCAGCAGCTTGTGGGGCGGGGGCACTGAAGCTTTCTTT.

The J gene is TRBJ1-5, the V gene TRBV7-2, with no clear D. V was clipped by 5 bases and J by 9 bases, with 11 bases between them. Germline lookup yields CDR1 SGHTA and CDR2 FQGNSA. There are 12 residues in the CDR3. The CDR3 reads CASSGNGGPQHF. Written as DNA, the CDR3 is TGTGCCAGCAGCGGAAATGGCGGGCCCCAGCATTTT.

The chain joins TRBV18 to TRBJ1-1; 7 nucleotides line up with TRBD1. The CDR3 has 12 residues. Trimming at V came to 5 bases and at J to 7 bases, leaving 4 bases not matched to a gene. Per the germline V gene, CDR1 is KGHSH and CDR2 is LQKENI. The CDR3 bases are TGTGCCAGCTCAAAAGGGGACAGTGAAGCTTTCTTT. Translated: CASSKGDSEAFF.

The V call is TRBV6-1, the J call TRBJ2-7; D may be TRBD2 (5 bases). Trimming took off 4 bases at V and 2 bases at J, with 27 bases between the two ends. The CDR3 is made up of 19 amino acids. Germline loops: CDR1 MNHNS, CDR2 SASEGT. This CDR3 is CASSVPWAGETPLPYEQYF. CDR3 in DNA: TGTGCCAGCAGTGTCCCTTGGGCGGGCGAGACCCCCTTACCCTACGAGCAGTACTTC.

The V and J genes are TRBV7-2 and TRBJ2-7; D may be TRBD2 (6 bases). Trimming took off 4 bases at V and 0 bases at J, with 7 bases between the two ends. Germline CDR1 is SGHTA and CDR2 is FQGNSA. This CDR3 spans 13 amino acids. DNA of the CDR3: TGTGCCAGCAGCTGGACTACCTCCTACGAGCAGTACTTC. Translating gives CASSWTTSYEQYF.

The rearrangement uses TRBV29-1 and TRBJ2-5; D is possibly TRBD1 (6 bases). CDR3 length: 12 amino acids. Trimming took 7 bases from V and 5 from J, leaving 14 bases between them. Germline assignment: CDR1 SQVTM and CDR2 ANQGSEA. CDR3 residues: CSAIRGGETQYF. CDR3 nucleotides: TGCAGCGCCATCAGGGGCGGGGAGACCCAGTACTTC.

The chain joins TRBV7-9 to TRBJ2-5, with TRBD2 identical over 8 bases. The V and J ends lost 1 base and 5 bases, in that order; junction bases with no gene match: 6. The CDR3 consists of 15 residues. Germline CDR1 reads SEHNR; CDR2 reads FQNEAQ (reference sequence). The CDR3 DNA is TGTGCCAGCAGCTTAGTACTAGCGGAGGGGGAGACCCAGTACTTC. Amino acids: CASSLVLAEGETQYF.